The TCR beta chain under discussion was sequenced for a study of early T cells in non-severe SARS-CoV-2 infection. Germline V gives CDR1 SGHVS, CDR2 FQNEAQ. There are 16 residues in the CDR3. V lost 7 bases, J lost 2 bases, and 19 bases lay in between. This clonotype was counted ten times or more. TCRdb passed the 5' RACE reads through MiXCR, listing each CDR3 protein once. The sample yields about 80,000 distinct CDR3 sequences, 11% seen once. What was sequenced was whole blood. The chain uses TRBV7-8 and TRBJ2-3, with D possibly TRBD1 on 5 matching bases. The receptor was isolated from an adult who was a healthcare worker with PCR-confirmed SARS-CoV-2 infection or an uninfected control (not recorded which). The DNA for the CDR3 is TGTGCCAGCACCCTATTGTATGGGGCCGACACAGATACGCAGTATTTT. Translation gives CASTLLYGADTDTQYF.